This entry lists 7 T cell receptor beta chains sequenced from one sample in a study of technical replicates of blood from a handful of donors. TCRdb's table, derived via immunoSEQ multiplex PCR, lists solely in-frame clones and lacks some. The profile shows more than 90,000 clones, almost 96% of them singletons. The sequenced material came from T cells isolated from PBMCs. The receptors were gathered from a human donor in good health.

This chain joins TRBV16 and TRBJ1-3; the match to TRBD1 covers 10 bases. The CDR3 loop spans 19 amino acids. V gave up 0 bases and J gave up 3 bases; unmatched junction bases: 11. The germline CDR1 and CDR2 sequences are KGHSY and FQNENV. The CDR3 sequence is CASSQSTGGRKLNGNTIYF. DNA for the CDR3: TGTGCCAGCAGCCAATCGACAGGGGGCAGAAAGCTGAATGGAAACACCATATATTTT.

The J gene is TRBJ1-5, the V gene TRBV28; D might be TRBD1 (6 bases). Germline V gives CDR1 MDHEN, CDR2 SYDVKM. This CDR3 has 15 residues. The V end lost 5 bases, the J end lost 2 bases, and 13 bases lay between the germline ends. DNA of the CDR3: TGTGCCAGCAGTCTGGGGGCAACGGGCAATCAGCCCCAGCATTTT. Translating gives CASSLGATGNQPQHF.

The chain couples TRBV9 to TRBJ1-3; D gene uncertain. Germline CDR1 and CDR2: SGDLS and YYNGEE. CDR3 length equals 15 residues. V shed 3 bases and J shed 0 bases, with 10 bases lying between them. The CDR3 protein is CASSGRAFSGNTIYF. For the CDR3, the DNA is TGTGCCAGCAGCGGACGAGCGTTCTCTGGAAACACCATATATTTT.

Written as DNA, the CDR3 is TGTGCCAGCAGCCAAGATAGGACAGGGGGCGATGGAAACACCATATATTTT. This gives the protein CASSQDRTGGDGNTIYF. The V call is TRBV4-2, the J call TRBJ1-3, with 11 bases that match TRBD1. This CDR3 has 17 amino acids. Germline values: CDR1 LGHNA, CDR2 YNFKEQ. V lost 0 bases and J lost 3; bases outside the gene matches: 4.

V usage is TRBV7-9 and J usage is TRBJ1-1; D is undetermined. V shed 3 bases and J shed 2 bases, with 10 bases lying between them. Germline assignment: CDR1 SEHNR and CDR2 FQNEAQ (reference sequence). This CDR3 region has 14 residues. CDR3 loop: CASSFSVSNTEAFF. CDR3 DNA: TGTGCCAGCAGCTTTTCTGTCTCCAACACTGAAGCTTTCTTT. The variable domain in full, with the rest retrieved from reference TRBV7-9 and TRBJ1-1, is DTGVSQNPRHKITKRGQNVTFRCDPISEHNRLYWYRQTLGQGPEFLTYFQNEAQLEKSRLLSDRFSAERPKGSFSTLEIQRTEQGDSAMYLCASSFSVSNTEAFFGQGTRLTVV.

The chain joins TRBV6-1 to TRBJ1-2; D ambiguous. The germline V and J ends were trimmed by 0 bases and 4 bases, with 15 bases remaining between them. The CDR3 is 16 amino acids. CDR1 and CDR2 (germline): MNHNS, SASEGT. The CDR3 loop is CASSEANSLGVYGYTF. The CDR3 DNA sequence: TGTGCCAGCAGTGAAGCTAATTCCCTGGGCGTCTATGGCTACACCTTC.

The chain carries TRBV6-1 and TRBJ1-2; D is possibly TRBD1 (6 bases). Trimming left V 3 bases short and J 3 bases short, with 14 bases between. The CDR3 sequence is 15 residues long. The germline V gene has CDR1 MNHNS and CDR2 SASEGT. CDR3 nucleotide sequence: TGTGCCAGCAGTGAGCCGGGACACAATTACTATGGCTACACCTTC. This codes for CASSEPGHNYYGYTF.